A single sample is the source of the 24 T cell receptor beta chains below, sequenced in a study of shared clonotypes between healthy human individuals. TCRdb's table, derived via immunoSEQ multiplex PCR, lists solely in-frame clones and lacks some. Of 2 million to 2.5 million clones in the sample, 95% were seen once. Sample: naive CD4+ T cells sorted from blood. Subset: CD45RA+ positively selected. The receptor source for this set is a man younger than 35 in good health.

V is TRBV19 and J is TRBJ1-5, with TRBD1 identical over 9 bases. V lost 9 bases, J lost 3 bases, and 15 bases stayed unmatched. Germline V gives CDR1 LNHDA, CDR2 SQIVND (reference sequence). The CDR3 has 17 amino acids. The CDR3 region is CARRGQGNVKSNQPQHF. DNA for the CDR3: TGTGCCAGGAGAGGACAGGGGAACGTAAAATCCAATCAGCCCCAGCATTTT.

The rearrangement joins TRBV6-1 to TRBJ1-2; 9 positions agree with TRBD1. The CDR3 spans 15 residues. The germline V gene has CDR1 MNHNS and CDR2 SASEGT. V lost 6 bases and J lost 7; bases outside the gene matches: 12. The CDR3 DNA follows: TGTGCCAGCAGGGAACCCGGGACAGGGATGGTTGGCTACACCTTC. The encoded protein is CASREPGTGMVGYTF.

The chain combines TRBV6-1 with TRBJ1-5; possible D gene TRBD1, 6 bases. The CDR3 loop spans 19 amino acids. V was cut by 4 bases and J by 1 base, with 23 bases left in between. CDR1 is MNHNS, CDR2 SASEGT, per germline. The CDR3 protein is CASSGNSGDALSSNQPQHF. DNA of the CDR3: TGTGCCAGCAGTGGAAATTCAGGGGACGCACTTTCGAGCAATCAGCCCCAGCATTTT.

The J gene is TRBJ2-4, the V gene TRBV7-9; D may be TRBD1 or TRBD2 (5 bases each). In germline, CDR1 is SEHNR, CDR2 FQNEAQ (reference sequence). The CDR3 is 13 residues long. The V end lost 5 bases, the J end lost 5 bases, and 10 bases lay between the germline ends. For the CDR3, the DNA is TGTGCCAGCAGCGCCCGAGGGGAAAACATTCAGTACTTC. Its protein is CASSARGENIQYF.

The chain uses TRBV2 and TRBJ1-4; 9 bases match TRBD1. CDR1 and CDR2 from the germline V gene are SNHLY and FYNNEI. The length of the CDR3 is 15 residues. With 5 bases clipped from V and 4 bases from J, the junction kept 5 bases outside the gene matches. CDR3 protein: CASSLQGAYNEKLFF. CDR3 sequence (DNA): TGTGCCAGCAGTTTACAGGGGGCCTATAATGAAAAACTGTTTTTT.

This chain uses TRBV2 with TRBJ2-7; 9 bases match TRBD1. V trimming: 5 bases; J trimming: 2 bases; junction bases outside the gene matches: 10. The CDR3 contains 16 residues. Germline V lookup: CDR1 SNHLY, CDR2 FYNNEI. CDR3 in amino acids: CASSIDRGTRTYEQYF. CDR3 nucleotides: TGTGCCAGCAGTATTGACAGGGGGACTCGTACCTACGAGCAGTACTTC. Using reference TRBV2 and TRBJ2-7 for the parts outside the CDR3, the full variable domain is EPEVTQTPSHQVTQMGQEVILRCVPISNHLYFYWYRQILGQKVEFLVSFYNNEISEKSEIFDDQFSVERPDGSNFTLKIRSTKLEDSAMYFCASSIDRGTRTYEQYFGPGTRLTVT.

The rearrangement links TRBV6-1 to TRBJ1-4; D uncertain. Per germline, CDR1 MNHNS and CDR2 SASEGT. The CDR3 has 15 amino acids. V gave up 4 bases and J gave up 4 bases, with 13 bases separating them. The CDR3 DNA is TGTGCCAGCAGTGGGACGCGGATAGGTAATGAAAAACTGTTTTTT. Its translation: CASSGTRIGNEKLFF.

The chain has TRBV6-6 and TRBJ1-6; the D gene is possibly TRBD1 (5 bases). V lost 5 bases, J lost 3 bases, and 11 bases lay in between. The germline V gene has CDR1 MNHNY and CDR2 SVGAGI (reference sequence). The CDR3 length is 15 residues. The DNA of the CDR3 is TGTGCCAGCAGTGAGACAGTTGGCTATAATTCACCCCTCCACTTT. It translates to CASSETVGYNSPLHF.

V gene TRBV30 combines with J gene TRBJ2-7; D unclear. Germline lookup yields CDR1 GTSNPN and CDR2 SVGIG (reference sequence). This CDR3 is 14 amino acids long. V lost 5 bases to trimming and J lost 7 bases, with 21 bases between them. CDR3 in DNA: TGTGCCTGGCGCCCGTTGGGATACCCGAGGGAGCAGTACTTC. This translates into CAWRPLGYPREQYF.

The rearrangement uses TRBV7-8 and TRBJ2-7, with 11 positions matching TRBD2. This CDR3 region has 16 residues. V lost 5 bases, J lost 6 bases, and 12 bases stayed unmatched. Germline V gene data show CDR1 as SGHVS and CDR2 as FQNEAQ. The CDR3 DNA is TGTGCCAGCAGCCTTAGCGGGACTAGCGGACGATCCGAGCAGTACTTC. Residues: CASSLSGTSGRSEQYF.

The V call is TRBV11-2, the J call TRBJ1-4; possibly TRBD1 for D (5 bases). The V and J ends lost 3 bases and 8 bases respectively, with 13 bases between them. This CDR3 has 14 amino acids. Germline CDR1 SGHAT, CDR2 FQNNGV. Here the CDR3 DNA reads TGTGCCAGCAGCTTTAGTGGGGGAGGCGAAAAACTGTTTTTT. This encodes CASSFSGGGEKLFF.

The chain recombines TRBV2 with TRBJ2-5; 7 bases map to TRBD1. The CDR3 is made up of 16 amino acids. Germline trimming cut 6 bases from V and 0 bases from J; bases unmatched to any gene: 10. CDR1 and CDR2 (germline): SNHLY, FYNNEI. In DNA form, the CDR3 reads TGTGCCAGCAGAAACGGGACAGCCTTGTACCAAGAGACCCAGTACTTC. The encoded protein is CASRNGTALYQETQYF.

Comments on this clone: Other nucleotide sequences from this sample produce the same CDR3. V is TRBV5-1 and J is TRBJ2-7; 8 bases are shared with TRBD1. CDR1 SGHRS and CDR2 YFSETQ come from the germline V gene. The CDR3 loop spans 14 amino acids. Germline trimming cut 3 bases from V and 4 bases from J; bases unmatched to any gene: 6. The DNA of the CDR3 is TGCGCCAGCAGCTCCGGACAGGGAGCTTACGAGCAGTACTTC. Translated, it gives CASSSGQGAYEQYF.

CDR3 coding DNA: TGTGCCTGGGGTAGGCTAGGCAATGAGCAGTTCTTC. Protein sequence: CAWGRLGNEQFF. V and J are TRBV30 and TRBJ2-1; D gene uncertain. Germline-derived CDR1 and CDR2 are GTSNPN and SVGIG (reference sequence). The V gene lost 5 bases and the J gene lost 6 bases, with 11 bases spanning the gap. The CDR3 extends over 12 amino acids.

To note about this clone: Other DNA sequences from this sample encode an identical CDR3 as well. The chain couples TRBV6-5 to TRBJ1-5; 9 nucleotides match TRBD1. CDR1 is MNHEY, CDR2 SVGAGI, per germline. With 6 bases clipped from V and 4 bases from J, the junction kept 4 bases outside the gene matches. The CDR3 totals 14 residues. CDR3 amino acids: CASSPDRGNQPQHF. CDR3 nucleotide sequence: TGTGCCAGCAGCCCGGACAGGGGAAATCAGCCCCAGCATTTT.

The gene calls are TRBV18 and TRBJ2-7; D call uncertain. CDR1 KGHSH and CDR2 LQKENI come from the germline V gene. The CDR3 spans 14 residues. V lost 6 bases and J 1 base, leaving 13 bases between the germline ends. CDR3 bases: TGTGCCAGCTCTCCGGTTGAGTCATCCTACGAGCAGTACTTC. Amino acid sequence: CASSPVESSYEQYF.

On this clone: The same CDR3 can be traced to other DNA sequences in this sample. The chain has TRBV7-2 and TRBJ2-1; perhaps D is TRBD1 or TRBD2 (6 bases each). Germline V gives CDR1 SGHTA, CDR2 FQGNSA. Between the trimmed V and J ends, which lost 0 bases and 2 bases, there was a span of 8 bases. The CDR3 totals 15 residues. CDR3 sequence (DNA): TGTGCCAGCAGCTTAGCGGGGGGCCCCTACAATGAGCAGTTCTTC. This encodes CASSLAGGPYNEQFF.

CDR3: CASTRTLSTDTQYF. CDR3 in DNA: TGTGCCAGCACGCGGACCCTTAGCACAGATACGCAGTATTTT. V and J are TRBV2 and TRBJ2-3; D is uncertain. The CDR3 covers 14 residues. Germline CDR1 SNHLY, CDR2 FYNNEI. Trimming took off 7 bases at V and 0 bases at J, with 11 bases between the two ends.

The rearrangement uses TRBV19 and TRBJ1-1; no firm D call. The CDR3 sequence is 9 residues long. The germline gives CDR1 LNHDA, CDR2 SQIVND (reference sequence). The germline V and J ends were trimmed by 6 bases and 5 bases, with 1 base remaining between them. In DNA form, the CDR3 reads TGTGCCAGTAGGACTGAAGCTTTCTTT. It is translated as CASRTEAFF.

The chain has TRBV30 and TRBJ1-2; no clear D. V was clipped by 5 bases and J by 3 bases, with 4 bases between them. This CDR3 spans 10 amino acids. The germline CDR1 and CDR2 sequences are GTSNPN and SVGIG (reference sequence). The CDR3 coding sequence is TGTGCCTGGTACGACTATGGCTACACCTTC. It is translated as CAWYDYGYTF.

V usage is TRBV2 and J usage is TRBJ1-5; D possibly corresponds to TRBD1 (6 bases). The V end lost 2 bases, the J end lost 2 bases, and 10 bases lay between the germline ends. The CDR3 length is 15 residues. Germline V CDR1 and CDR2: SNHLY, FYNNEI. The CDR3 loop reads CASSETGSGNQPQHF. The CDR3 DNA follows: TGTGCCAGCAGTGAAACAGGGTCGGGCAATCAGCCCCAGCATTTT.

For this clone: Other DNA sequences of this sample code for an identical CDR3. V is TRBV6-1 and J is TRBJ1-5; D gene uncertain. The CDR3 is made up of 13 amino acids. V was trimmed by 4 bases and J by 4 bases, leaving 8 bases between them. The germline V gene has CDR1 MNHNS and CDR2 SASEGT. CDR3 nucleotides: TGTGCCAGCAGTGCGACGGGAAATCAGCCCCAGCATTTT. This sequence encodes CASSATGNQPQHF.

The chain combines TRBV11-2 with TRBJ2-7; 7 bases match TRBD1. CDR3 length: 15 residues. Germline values: CDR1 SGHAT, CDR2 FQNNGV. The V gene end was trimmed by 6 bases and the J gene end by 2 bases; junction bases not matched to a gene: 10. CDR3 loop: CASRRPGQRAYEQYF. In DNA, the CDR3 is TGTGCCAGCAGGAGACCGGGACAGAGAGCCTACGAGCAGTACTTC.

This clone was counted once. The rearrangement uses TRBV10-3 and TRBJ2-5; a weak D match, TRBD2 (5 bases). Trimming pared 8 bases from V and 2 bases from J, leaving 15 bases between. Germline V gene lookup returns CDR1 ENHRY and CDR2 SYGVKD. The CDR3 has 14 amino acids. CDR3 sequence reads: CAIGNGVGQETQYF. CDR3 DNA: TGTGCCATCGGTAACGGGGTGGGGCAAGAGACCCAGTACTTC.